Following are 28 T cell receptor beta chains from one sample sequenced in a study of Graves' ophthalmopathy and Graves' hyperthyroidism (dated by TCRdb to about 2018). These reads were obtained on an Illumina HiSeq 2000. For repertoire sequencing, the TCR beta CDR3 regions were amplified from RNA transcripts. The first round of RT-PCR was done with HTBI primers and the Qiagen OneStep RT-PCR kit, and was followed by a second round of multiplex PCR, then size selection and purification. TCRdb reran the public reads through fastp at Q25 and MiXCR, keeping productive beta chains. Each entry merges the rows of one CDR3 protein and shows their most common DNA and genes. A total of about 700,000 distinct CDR3 sequences appear in this sample, under 50% of them only once. The ten biggest clones cover over 2.5% of the sample. The sequenced sample consisted of peripheral blood. These receptor sequences come from an adult man with Graves' ophthalmopathy.

In its sample, this clonotype was seen many times. The chain has TRBV6-6 and TRBJ1-1; unclear D gene. There are 14 residues in the CDR3. The V end was cut by 6 bases, the J end by 4 bases, with 15 bases between. Germline V gives CDR1 MNHNY, CDR2 SVGAGI (reference sequence). CDR3 sequence reads: CASSPSSGSTEAFF. The CDR3 DNA is TGTGCCAGCAGCCCCTCGTCGGGAAGCACTGAAGCTTTCTTT.

A word on this clonotype: This clone may be a read error of a much larger clone one base away. This rearrangement joins TRBV2 to TRBJ1-6, with a possible D match to TRBD1 (5 bases). Trimming pared 8 bases from V and 5 bases from J, leaving 10 bases between. Germline V gene sequence: CDR1 SNHLY, CDR2 FYNNEI. This CDR3 region has 13 residues. This CDR3 is CASPGRNNSPLHF. The CDR3 region has the DNA TGTGCCAGCCCGGGACGGAATAATTCACCCCTCCACTTT.

V gene TRBV19 combines with J gene TRBJ1-5; D perhaps matches TRBD1 (6 bases). In germline, CDR1 is LNHDA, CDR2 SQIVND (reference sequence). V lost 11 bases, J lost 9 bases, and 23 bases lay in between. The CDR3 is made up of 14 amino acids. CDR3 amino acids: CAWNPGVRGSPQHF. In DNA form, the CDR3 reads TGTGCCTGGAACCCAGGGGTTCGCGGTTCGCCCCAGCATTTT.

With respect to this clonotype: An end of the junction differs from the germline gene, which may be a read error. The chain has TRBV24-1 and TRBJ2-2; D is unclear. CDR3 size: 14 residues. Germline V gene sequence: CDR1 KGHDR, CDR2 SFDVKD. The chain's CDR3 is CASSYEGDTGELFF. CDR3 bases: TGTGCCAGCAGTTATGAAGGTGACACCGGGGAGCTGTTTTTT.

This clonotype showed up many times. The chain has TRBV7-9 and TRBJ2-7; no firm D call. Trimming took 2 bases from V and 5 from J, leaving 7 bases between them. CDR1 SEHNR and CDR2 FQNEAQ come from the germline V gene (reference sequence). The CDR3 is 12 amino acids. CDR3 sequence reads: CASSLKADEQYF. The CDR3 DNA sequence: TGTGCCAGCAGCTTAAAGGCGGACGAGCAGTACTTC.

This clonotype appeared many times. One end of the junction fails to match germline, which may point to a read error. The rearrangement joins TRBV20-1 to TRBJ2-2; no clear D gene. The CDR3 consists of 13 residues. Germline CDR1 is DFQATT and CDR2 is SNEGSKA (reference sequence). Here the CDR3 DNA reads TGCAGTGCAAGAGGTCTGAACACCGGGGAGCTGTTTTTT. It yields the protein CSARGLNTGELFF.

This chain joins TRBV29-1 and TRBJ2-3, with D perhaps TRBD2 (5 bases). The CDR3 totals 14 residues. V shed 2 bases and J shed 2 bases, with 11 bases lying between them. Looked up from germline, CDR1 is SQVTM and CDR2 is ANQGSEA. CDR3 coding DNA: TGCAGCGTTGAACCAGCGGACGACACAGATACGCAGTATTTT. Protein sequence: CSVEPADDTDTQYF.

Concerning this clonotype: A much larger clone differs from this one at a single base, so this may be a read error. V and J are TRBV19 and TRBJ1-5, with D possibly matching TRBD1 (6 bases). The germline CDR1 and CDR2 sequences are LNHDA and SQIVND (reference sequence). Trimming took off 7 bases at V and 4 bases at J, with 17 bases between the two ends. This CDR3 has 15 amino acids. The CDR3 sequence: CASTNQGTHNQPQHF. For the CDR3, the DNA is TGTGCCAGTACCAACCAGGGGACCCATAATCAGCCCCAGCATTTT.

This clonotype was seen more than once but under ten times. The chain links TRBV5-1 to TRBJ2-2; 9 bases map to TRBD1. The CDR3 has 17 residues. V shed 3 bases and J 7 bases; nucleotides not matched to a gene: 13. Germline CDR1 reads SGHRS; CDR2 reads YFSETQ. The CDR3 sequence is CASSSGWTGVMIGELFF. The CDR3 DNA sequence: TGCGCCAGCAGCTCAGGATGGACAGGGGTGATGATCGGGGAGCTGTTTTTT.

A few counts support this clonotype. A junction end diverges from the germline sequence, so it may reflect a read error. This chain joins TRBV10-3 and TRBJ2-7; D is tentatively TRBD1 or TRBD2 (5 bases each). The CDR3 runs to 15 residues. Germline assignment: CDR1 ENHRY and CDR2 SYGVKD. CDR3 loop: CASSPGLVLLYEQYF. CDR3 DNA sequence: TGTGCCAGCAGTCCGGGGCTAGTGTTACTCTACGAGCAGTACTTC.

As regards this clonotype: The conserved final phenylalanine or tryptophan is absent from the CDR3, which likely points to a read error. This chain uses TRBV7-9 with TRBJ1-2; D possibly corresponds to TRBD1 (5 bases). Trimming left V 5 bases short and J 5 bases short, with 9 bases between. The CDR3 runs 12 residues. From germline, CDR1 is SEHNR and CDR2 FQNEAQ (reference sequence). CDR3 loop: CASSPGGYGYTL. CDR3 coding DNA: TGTGCCAGCAGCCCCGGGGGATATGGCTACACCCTC.

Many counts were recorded for this clonotype. The genes are TRBV29-1 and TRBJ2-7; D is undetermined. The CDR3 sequence is 12 residues long. Trimming took off 3 bases at V and 3 bases at J, with 9 bases between the two ends. Germline V gives CDR1 SQVTM, CDR2 ANQGSEA. CDR3 sequence (DNA): TGCAGCGTTGAGGTCCACGGCTACGAGCAGTACTTC. This gives the protein CSVEVHGYEQYF.

As concerns this clonotype: No conserved phenylalanine or tryptophan ends this CDR3, so it is likely a read error. The chain is built from TRBV20-1 and TRBJ1-1; unclear D gene. V was trimmed by 3 bases and J by 0 bases, leaving 11 bases between them. The length of the CDR3 is 14 residues. CDR1 is DFQATT and CDR2 is SNEGSKA in the germline V gene (reference sequence). The CDR3 DNA reads as TGCAGTGCTAGGAATAGGGAAATGAACACTGAAGCTTTCTCT. The encoded protein is CSARNREMNTEAFS.

At least ten counts were recorded for this clonotype. V gene TRBV6-5 combines with J gene TRBJ1-6; weak D call: TRBD1 (5 bases). Germline V gene lookup returns CDR1 MNHEY and CDR2 SVGAGI. Trimming stripped 0 bases from V and 6 bases from J, with 12 bases between. The CDR3 sequence is 16 residues long. The CDR3: CASSYSGDYSNSPLHF. CDR3 nucleotides: TGTGCCAGCAGTTACTCGGGGGATTACAGTAATTCACCCCTCCACTTT.

The chain joins TRBV9 to TRBJ2-7, with 7 nucleotides matching TRBD2. CDR3 size: 16 residues. Germline V gene sequence: CDR1 SGDLS, CDR2 YYNGEE. J was trimmed by 5 bases and V by 3 bases; bases with no gene match: 14. The CDR3 spells CASSEGGLAEPHEQYF. Here the CDR3 DNA reads TGTGCCAGCAGCGAGGGTGGGCTAGCGGAGCCCCACGAGCAGTACTTC.

This clonotype was seen ten or more times. The chain carries TRBV6-1 and TRBJ1-1; possibly TRBD1 for D (6 bases). The CDR3 is 13 residues long. Germline CDR1 and CDR2: MNHNS and SASEGT. V dropped 5 bases and J dropped 1 base, with 8 bases sitting between them. The CDR3 DNA sequence: TGTGCCAGCAGTAAACAGGGGAACACTGAAGCTTTCTTT. Translated: CASSKQGNTEAFF.

This chain connects TRBV12-3 or TRBV12-4 to TRBJ2-7; D gene ambiguous. Trimming removed 1 base at V and 6 bases at J, with 16 bases between. The CDR3 extends over 15 amino acids. The CDR3 DNA reads as TGTGCCAGCAGTTTAGTATCCGTAGGTACGGGCGAGCAGTACGTC. Its protein is CASSLVSVGTGEQYV.

To note about this clonotype: This may come from a read error, since a much larger clone is one base off. The chain links TRBV10-3 to TRBJ2-7; TRBD1 might be the D (6 bases). This CDR3 contains 16 residues. Trimming pared 10 bases from V and 3 bases from J, leaving 25 bases between. From germline, CDR1 is ENHRY and CDR2 SYGVKD. The CDR3 DNA is TGTGCCACGCGGTCGGGACACACCCCTGGTATCTACGAGCAGTACTTC. Residues: CATRSGHTPGIYEQYF.

This clonotype was seen repeatedly, ten times or more. The V gene is TRBV15, the J gene TRBJ1-3; 11 bases fit TRBD1. The CDR3 consists of 18 residues. Germline V lookup: CDR1 LNHNV, CDR2 YYDKDF (reference sequence). J was trimmed by 4 bases and V by 0 bases; bases with no gene match: 8. CDR3 region: CATSRDHRTGGGGNTIYF. The CDR3 DNA follows: TGTGCCACCAGCAGAGATCACCGGACAGGGGGCGGCGGAAACACCATATATTTT.

This clonotype was seen many times. The chain employs TRBV24-1 and TRBJ1-5; the match to TRBD1 covers 7 bases. V lost 4 bases to trimming and J lost 3 bases; unmatched junction nucleotides: 11. In germline, CDR1 is KGHDR, CDR2 SFDVKD. This CDR3 is built from 17 residues. The CDR3 sequence is CATSEYPGTAINQPQHF. The CDR3 DNA is TGTGCCACCAGTGAGTACCCCGGGACAGCGATCAATCAGCCCCAGCATTTT.

There are many counts of this clonotype. The DNA for the CDR3 is TGCAGCGGGCGGGAGGGGCAAGGCTACACCTTC. Residues: CSGREGQGYTF. V and J are TRBV29-1 and TRBJ1-2, with D possibly matching TRBD1 (5 bases). There are 11 residues in the CDR3. CDR1 and CDR2 (germline): SQVTM, ANQGSEA. With 7 bases removed from V and 8 bases from J, the gap between germline ends came to 14 bases.

This clonotype has only one observation. A read error may account for a junction end that differs from germline. The chain carries TRBV11-1 and TRBJ1-5; D remains unclear. Germline values: CDR1 SGHAT, CDR2 FQDESV (reference sequence). The CDR3 sequence is 16 residues long. The CDR3 loop is CAGSTKAGRTNQPQHF. The DNA for the CDR3 is TGTGCCGGCAGCACGAAGGCAGGAAGAACCAATCAGCCCCAGCATTTT.

The gene calls are TRBV7-2 and TRBJ1-2; possibly TRBD1 for D (5 bases). Germline V gene data show CDR1 as SGHTA and CDR2 as FQGNSA. The CDR3 contains 13 residues. V shed 6 bases and J shed 7 bases, with 15 bases lying between them. The CDR3 loop reads CASRARSGTGYTF. The CDR3 coding sequence is TGTGCCAGCAGGGCCCGTAGCGGGACTGGCTACACCTTC.

This clonotype was seen a single time. The V gene is TRBV2, the J gene TRBJ1-2; the D gene is possibly TRBD1 (6 bases). From germline, CDR1 is SNHLY and CDR2 FYNNEI. The CDR3 totals 14 residues. V was clipped by 7 bases and J by 4 bases, with 16 bases between them. The CDR3 spells CASKREGVSYGYTF. For the CDR3, the DNA is TGTGCCAGCAAAAGGGAGGGGGTTAGCTATGGCTACACCTTC.

V gene TRBV10-3 combines with J gene TRBJ1-2; D might be TRBD1 (5 bases). Trimming stripped 10 bases from V and 4 bases from J, with 22 bases between. CDR3 size: 15 residues. Germline assignment: CDR1 ENHRY and CDR2 SYGVKD. Written as DNA, the CDR3 is TGTGCCAGCAGCCCCTCGGACAAAGAGGTCTATGGCTACACCTTC. Its translation: CASSPSDKEVYGYTF.

This clonotype was recorded many times. The chain has TRBV10-3 and TRBJ1-2; D uncertain. This CDR3 has 16 residues. Looked up from germline, CDR1 is ENHRY and CDR2 is SYGVKD. With 0 bases removed from V and 4 bases from J, the gap between germline ends came to 15 bases. For the CDR3, the DNA is TGTGCCATCAGTGAGTCGGCCCCGGGCCACCTCTATGGCTACACCTTC. As protein: CAISESAPGHLYGYTF.

This clonotype was seen only a few times. A much more abundant neighbour one base away suggests this may be a read error. CDR3 amino acids: CASSLAADCSGANVLTF. CDR3 nucleotides: TGTGCCAGCAGCTTAGCGGCAGACTGCTCTGGGGCCAACGTCCTGACTTTC. This chain links TRBV7-6 with TRBJ2-6; D gene ambiguous. The CDR3 contains 17 residues. Germline V gene lookup returns CDR1 SGHVS and CDR2 FNYEAQ. Trimming took off 0 bases at V and 0 bases at J, with 9 bases between the two ends.

V is TRBV5-4 and J is TRBJ2-5, with TRBD2 matching over 9 bases. Germline V lookup: CDR1 SGHNT, CDR2 YYREEE (reference sequence). The junction had 6 bases not matched to a gene; V was cut back by 0 bases and J by 0 bases. CDR3 length equals 17 residues. CDR3: CASSLARLAAYQETQYF. The CDR3 coding sequence is TGTGCCAGCAGCTTGGCTCGACTAGCGGCCTACCAAGAGACCCAGTACTTC.